This paragraph reports one T cell receptor beta chain. This entry belongs to a study of siplizumab effects on memory and regulatory T cells. Assay: immunoSEQ multiplex PCR; the TCRdb copy retains only in-frame clones and omits some. The repertoire holds approximately 84,000 clones, with around 95% as singletons. This CDR3 comprises 14 residues. Per germline, CDR1 SNHLY and CDR2 FYNNEI. Trimming took 5 bases from V and 9 from J, leaving 16 bases between them. The V and J genes are TRBV2 and TRBJ2-2, with D uncertain. Sequencing was done on a sample of CD8+ T cells sorted from blood. This TCR derives from a human donor in good health. CDR3 sequence reads: CASSTSRPIRELFF. The DNA for the CDR3 is TGTGCCAGCAGTACCTCCCGCCCTATCCGGGAGCTGTTTTTT.